Listed here is a single TCR beta chain. In the study's own analysis: Amplification of reference gene primers provided the estimated nucleated cell counts. Measured with immunoSEQ multiplex PCR; TCRdb has only the in-frame clones, and not every one. That table furnishes V, J and clone size, whereas the DNA furnished D and trimming. The sample has approximately 210,000 clones, 88% seen once. The source of the sample is a study of blood T cell repertoires in COVID-19. Study details: The origin of the acute and convalescent COVID-19 samples was the United States, Italy and Spain. Sample material is recorded as cDNA or gDNA derived from T cells, B-cell-depleted T cells, or PBMCs.

The V gene end was trimmed by 5 bases and the J gene end by 2 bases; junction bases not matched to a gene: 4. Germline V gene lookup returns CDR1 MDHEN and CDR2 SYDVKM. There are 14 residues in the CDR3. This chain links TRBV28 with TRBJ1-2; TRBD1 aligns across 8 bases. Material for sequencing was peripheral blood. This receptor was taken from a human donor in a cohort sampled during active COVID-19. In DNA form, the CDR3 reads TGTGCCAGCAGTGGACAGGGCCGAAACTATGGCTACACCTTC. Protein product: CASSGQGRNYGYTF.